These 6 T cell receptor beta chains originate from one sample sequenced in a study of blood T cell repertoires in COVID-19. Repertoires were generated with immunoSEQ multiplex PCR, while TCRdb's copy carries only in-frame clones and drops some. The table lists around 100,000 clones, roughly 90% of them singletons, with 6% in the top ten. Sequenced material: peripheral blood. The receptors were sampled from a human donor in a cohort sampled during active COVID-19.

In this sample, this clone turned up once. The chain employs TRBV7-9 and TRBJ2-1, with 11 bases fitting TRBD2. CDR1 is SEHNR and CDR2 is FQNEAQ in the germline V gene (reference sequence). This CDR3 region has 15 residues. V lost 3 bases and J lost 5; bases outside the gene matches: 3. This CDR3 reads CASSFQTSGNNEQFF. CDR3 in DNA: TGTGCCAGCAGCTTTCAGACTAGCGGGAACAATGAGCAGTTCTTC. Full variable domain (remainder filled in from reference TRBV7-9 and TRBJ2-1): DTGVSQNPRHKITKRGQNVTFRCDPISEHNRLYWYRQTLGQGPEFLTYFQNEAQLEKSRLLSDRFSAERPKGSFSTLEIQRTEQGDSAMYLCASSFQTSGNNEQFFGPGTRLTVL.

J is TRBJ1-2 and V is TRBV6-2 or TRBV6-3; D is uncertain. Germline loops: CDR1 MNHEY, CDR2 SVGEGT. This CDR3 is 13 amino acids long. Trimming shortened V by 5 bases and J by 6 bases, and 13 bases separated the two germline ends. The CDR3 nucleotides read TGTGCCAGCAGTCAAGCGGTGGTTGATGGCTACACCTTC. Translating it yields CASSQAVVDGYTF.

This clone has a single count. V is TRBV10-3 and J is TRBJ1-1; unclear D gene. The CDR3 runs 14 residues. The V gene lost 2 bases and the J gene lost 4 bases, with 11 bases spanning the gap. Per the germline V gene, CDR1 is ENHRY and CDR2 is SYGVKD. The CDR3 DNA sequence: TGTGCCATCAGTGAGAGGCAGTGGAGCACTGAAGCTTTCTTT. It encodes CAISERQWSTEAFF.

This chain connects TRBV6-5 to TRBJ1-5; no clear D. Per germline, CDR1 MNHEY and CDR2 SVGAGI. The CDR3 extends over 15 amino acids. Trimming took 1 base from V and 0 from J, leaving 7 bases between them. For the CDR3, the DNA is TGTGCCAGCAGTTACTTGGGCCATAGCAATCAGCCCCAGCATTTT. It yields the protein CASSYLGHSNQPQHF.

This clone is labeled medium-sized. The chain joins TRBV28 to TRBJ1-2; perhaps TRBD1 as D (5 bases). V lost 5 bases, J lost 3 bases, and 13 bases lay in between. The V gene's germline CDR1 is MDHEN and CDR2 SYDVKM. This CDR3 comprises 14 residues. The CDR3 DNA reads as TGTGCCAGCAGTCCGACAGAGCCCTACTATGGCTACACCTTC. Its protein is CASSPTEPYYGYTF.

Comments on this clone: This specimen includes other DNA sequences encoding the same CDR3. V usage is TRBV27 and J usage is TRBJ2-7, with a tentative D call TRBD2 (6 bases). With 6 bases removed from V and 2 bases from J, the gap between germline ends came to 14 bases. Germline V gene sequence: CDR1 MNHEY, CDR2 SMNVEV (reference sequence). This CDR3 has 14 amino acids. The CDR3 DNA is TGTGCCAGCAGCTTCGGGACTGGCCCCTACGAGCAGTACTTC. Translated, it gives CASSFGTGPYEQYF.